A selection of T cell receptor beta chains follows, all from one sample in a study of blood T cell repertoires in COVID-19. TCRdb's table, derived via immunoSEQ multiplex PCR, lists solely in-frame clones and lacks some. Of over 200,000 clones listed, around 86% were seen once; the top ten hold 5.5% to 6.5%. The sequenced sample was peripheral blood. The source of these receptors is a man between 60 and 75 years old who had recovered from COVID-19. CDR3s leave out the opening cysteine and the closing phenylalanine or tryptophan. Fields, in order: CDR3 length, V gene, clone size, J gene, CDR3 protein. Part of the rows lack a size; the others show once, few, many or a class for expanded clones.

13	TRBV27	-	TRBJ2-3	ASSSSREFRDTQY
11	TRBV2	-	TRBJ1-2	ASSLTGIHGYT
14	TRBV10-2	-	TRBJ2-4	ASRESGSIAKNIQY
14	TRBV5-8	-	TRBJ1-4	ASSSVSWATEEKLF
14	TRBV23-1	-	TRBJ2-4	ASSRGDREGKNIQY
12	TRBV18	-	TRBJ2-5	ASSPGDRGETQY
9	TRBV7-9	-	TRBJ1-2	AIWTGRGYT
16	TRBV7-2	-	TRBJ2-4	ASSSGRETNAAKNIQY
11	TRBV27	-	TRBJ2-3	ASRRTGGLSQY
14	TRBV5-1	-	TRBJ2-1	ASSLEAGGNDNEQF
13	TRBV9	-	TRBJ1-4	ASSFTGTVDEKLF
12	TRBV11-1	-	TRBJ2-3	ASSWDSITDTQY
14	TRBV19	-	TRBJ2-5	ASSDAHGGRGETQY
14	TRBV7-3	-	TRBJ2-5	ASSPRGSRGEETQY
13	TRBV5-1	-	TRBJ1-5	ASSATGGSYQPQH
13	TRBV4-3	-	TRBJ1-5	ASSQEGGNNQPQH
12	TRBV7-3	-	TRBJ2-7	ASSLMGQGYEQY
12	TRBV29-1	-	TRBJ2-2	SATTSGRTGELF
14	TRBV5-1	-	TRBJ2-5	ASSLGSGPTQETQY
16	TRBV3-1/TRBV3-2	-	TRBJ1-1	ASSQVRGQGVPNTEAF
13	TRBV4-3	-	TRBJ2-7	ASSQADRVAYEQY
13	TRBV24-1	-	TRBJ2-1	ATSDRGEGRGEQF
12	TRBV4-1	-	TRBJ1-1	ASSQDRDRAEAF
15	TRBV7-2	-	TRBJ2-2	ASSLSSGGAYTGELF
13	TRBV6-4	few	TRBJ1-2	ASSEYAGGNYGYT
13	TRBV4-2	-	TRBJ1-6	ASSTRQGYNSPLH
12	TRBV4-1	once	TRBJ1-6	ASSQVSGDSPLH
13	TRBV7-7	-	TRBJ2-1	ASSPGTSVYNEQF
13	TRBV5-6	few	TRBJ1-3	ASSLASTSGNTIY
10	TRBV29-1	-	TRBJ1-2	SGLQGGDGYT
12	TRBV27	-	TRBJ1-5	ASSFRGSNQPQH
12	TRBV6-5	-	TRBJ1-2	ASSTGTGALGYT
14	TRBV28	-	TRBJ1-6	ASSPGTGDNSRPLH
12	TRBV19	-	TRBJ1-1	ASSIWDMNTEAF
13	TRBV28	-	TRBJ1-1	ATTLTGVFKAEAF
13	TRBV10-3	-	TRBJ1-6	AISETGAPNSPLH
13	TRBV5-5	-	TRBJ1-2	ASSFEGQVFYGYT
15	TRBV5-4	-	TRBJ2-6	ASSPRDSGSGANVLT
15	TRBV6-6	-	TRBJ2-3	ASSLEGAGTGLNTQY
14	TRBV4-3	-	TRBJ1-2	ASSQPSDRGFSGYT
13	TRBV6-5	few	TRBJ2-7	ASSSPGQGAYEQY
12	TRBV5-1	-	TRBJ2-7	ASSPRLAPDEQY
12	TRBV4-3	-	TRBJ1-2	ASSQEQGAYGYT
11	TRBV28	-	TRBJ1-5	ASGGWGGQPQH
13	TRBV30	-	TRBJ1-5	AWTLSDRENQPQH
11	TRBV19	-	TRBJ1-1	ASSVDRDTEAF
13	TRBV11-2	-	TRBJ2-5	ASSFLTGGLETQY
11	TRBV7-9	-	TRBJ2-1	ASSLAFDSEQF
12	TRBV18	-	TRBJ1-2	ASCGRDHGSGYT
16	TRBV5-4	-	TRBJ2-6	ASSRTSGTYSGANVLT
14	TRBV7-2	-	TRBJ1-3	ASSQRQAYSGNTIY